This passage covers 31 T cell receptor beta chains from one sample sequenced in a study of cytotoxic CD8 clonotypes in ibrutinib-treated CLL. TCRdb's copy holds only in-frame clones and misses some; the assay was immunoSEQ multiplex PCR. Among more than 200,000 clones, about three quarters were seen once, and the ten largest hold over 15%. The specimen was PBMCs, collected after 24 months of ibrutinib treatment. The receptors shown here come from a human donor with chronic lymphocytic leukemia.

V is TRBV27 and J is TRBJ1-3, with D unresolved. Germline V lookup: CDR1 MNHEY, CDR2 SMNVEV (reference sequence). V lost 4 bases, J lost 6 bases, and 13 bases lay in between. This CDR3 is 14 amino acids long. CDR3 amino acids: CASSSEGAINTIYF. The CDR3 DNA sequence: TGTGCCAGCAGTTCGGAGGGAGCGATAAACACCATATATTTT.

The chain joins TRBV4-3 to TRBJ1-2; the D is unclear. This CDR3 is 13 amino acids long. Germline V lookup: CDR1 LGHNA, CDR2 YSLEER. V lost 0 bases and J lost 8, with 10 bases in between. The CDR3 nucleotides are TGCGCCAGCAGCCAAGAGGCCCAACGCGGCTACACCTTC. Translating it yields CASSQEAQRGYTF.

The chain uses TRBV28 and TRBJ2-4, with 7 bases aligning to TRBD2. Germline lookup yields CDR1 MDHEN and CDR2 SYDVKM. After removal of 4 bases from V and 5 bases from J, the junction contained 2 bases not matched to a gene. The CDR3 runs 13 residues. CDR3 sequence reads: CASSYLAENIQYF. CDR3 coding DNA: TGTGCCAGCAGTTACCTAGCGGAAAACATTCAGTACTTC.

The genes are TRBV20-1 and TRBJ2-1; D gene unclear. Trimming cost V 6 bases and J 7 bases, with 10 bases left between them. CDR1 is DFQATT and CDR2 is SNEGSKA in the germline V gene (reference sequence). The CDR3 length is 11 residues. The CDR3 loop reads CSAPRINEQFF. Written as DNA, the CDR3 is TGCAGTGCCCCTCGGATTAATGAGCAGTTCTTC.

V and J are TRBV6-5 and TRBJ2-5; 11 nucleotides line up with TRBD2. Germline CDR1 MNHEY, CDR2 SVGAGI. With V trimmed by 0 bases and J by 5 bases, 2 bases remained unmatched. CDR3 length: 15 residues. The chain's CDR3 is CASSYSGTSGETQYF. CDR3 DNA: TGTGCCAGCAGTTACTCTGGGACTAGCGGTGAGACCCAGTACTTC.

This clone was found a few times. This chain links TRBV28 with TRBJ2-5; 16 bases match TRBD2. The CDR3 consists of 18 residues. Germline values: CDR1 MDHEN, CDR2 SYDVKM. Trimming at V came to 1 base and at J to 4 bases, leaving 6 bases not matched to a gene. The CDR3 protein is CASSLSGTSGRARETQYF. The CDR3 coding sequence is TGTGCCAGCAGTTTATCCGGGACTAGCGGGAGGGCCAGAGAGACCCAGTACTTC.

V gene TRBV11-3 combines with J gene TRBJ2-7; possible D gene TRBD1, 6 bases. V lost 5 bases and J lost 0, with 14 bases in between. The length of the CDR3 is 15 residues. Germline CDR1 and CDR2: SGHNT and YENEEA. Here the CDR3 reads CASSRLDSSSYEQYF. In DNA form, the CDR3 reads TGTGCCAGCAGCCGACTGGACAGCAGCTCCTACGAGCAGTACTTC.

The rearrangement uses TRBV30 and TRBJ2-7, with D perhaps TRBD1 (8 bases). This CDR3 has 16 amino acids. Germline V lookup: CDR1 GTSNPN, CDR2 SVGIG (reference sequence). V lost 3 bases and J lost 2, with 20 bases in between. CDR3 sequence reads: CAWSAQGGGRAYEQYF. In nucleotides, the CDR3 is TGTGCCTGGAGCGCACAGGGGGGAGGGCGAGCCTACGAGCAGTACTTC.

This clone came up a few times. This sequence joins TRBV5-1 and TRBJ1-3; no clear D. This CDR3 is built from 15 residues. CDR1 and CDR2 from the germline V gene are SGHRS and YFSETQ. Trimming removed 2 bases from V and 4 bases from J, with 13 bases in between. CDR3 sequence (DNA): TGCGCCAGCAGCTTCGGGCCGAGGGAGGGAAACACCATATATTTT. It specifies CASSFGPREGNTIYF.

The chain employs TRBV18 and TRBJ2-6; unclear D gene. V lost 1 base to trimming and J lost 4 bases, with 8 bases between them. The CDR3 spans 15 residues. Germline V gene data show CDR1 as KGHSH and CDR2 as LQKENI. CDR3 region: CASSPQGGGANVLTF. CDR3 sequence (DNA): TGTGCCAGCTCACCACAGGGCGGCGGGGCCAACGTCCTGACTTTC.

The V call is TRBV28, the J call TRBJ2-7; 8 bases are a match to TRBD2. V was pared by 6 bases and J by 7 bases, with 8 bases of the junction left unmatched. The CDR3 extends over 13 amino acids. CDR1 is MDHEN, CDR2 SYDVKM, per germline. Here the CDR3 reads CASSPGGSWEQYF. CDR3 DNA: TGTGCCAGCAGCCCGGGAGGGTCCTGGGAGCAGTACTTC.

The J gene is TRBJ2-2, the V gene TRBV9; 12 bases are a match to TRBD2. CDR3 size: 16 residues. Unmatched junction bases numbered 5, after V lost 4 bases and J lost 4 bases. The germline V gene has CDR1 SGDLS and CDR2 YYNGEE. CDR3 sequence: CASSLQTSGGTGELFF. CDR3 bases: TGTGCCAGCAGCTTACAGACTAGCGGGGGCACCGGGGAGCTGTTTTTT.

The J gene is TRBJ2-1, the V gene TRBV30; TRBD2 agrees at 7 bases. V lost 4 bases, J lost 7 bases, and 7 bases stayed unmatched. The CDR3 spans 13 residues. The germline CDR1 and CDR2 sequences are GTSNPN and SVGIG (reference sequence). DNA for the CDR3: TGTGCCTGGAAAGTTGGCGGGAGTAATGAGCAGTTCTTC. Protein product: CAWKVGGSNEQFF.

The chain joins TRBV5-4 to TRBJ2-1; 11 positions match TRBD2. The V gene end was trimmed by 1 base and the J gene end by 5 bases; junction bases not matched to a gene: 8. CDR1 and CDR2 from the germline V gene are SGHNT and YYREEE (reference sequence). There are 17 residues in the CDR3. The CDR3 sequence is CASSLFSGRAQNNEQFF. The CDR3 region has the DNA TGTGCCAGCAGCTTGTTTAGCGGGAGGGCCCAGAACAATGAGCAGTTCTTC.

This clone occurred once. J is TRBJ1-3 and V is TRBV29-1, with D maybe TRBD1 (6 bases). The CDR3 totals 14 residues. Trimming stripped 6 bases from V and 0 bases from J, with 12 bases between. Germline values: CDR1 SQVTM, CDR2 ANQGSEA. The CDR3 sequence is CSVGRGNSGNTIYF. The CDR3 bases are TGCAGCGTAGGGAGGGGGAACTCTGGAAACACCATATATTTT. Full variable domain (rest looked up from reference TRBV29-1 and TRBJ1-3): SAVISQKPSRDICQRGTSLTIQCQVDSQVTMMFWYRQQPGQSLTLIATANQGSEATYESGFVIDKFPISRPNLTFSTLTVSNMSPEDSSIYLCSVGRGNSGNTIYFGEGSWLTVV.

The rearrangement joins TRBV5-4 to TRBJ1-2; D remains unclear. CDR1 and CDR2 (germline): SGHNT, YYREEE (reference sequence). CDR3 length: 13 amino acids. Trimming took off 1 base at V and 1 base at J, with 5 bases between the two ends. The CDR3 protein is CASSLRLNYGYTF. CDR3 nucleotide sequence: TGTGCCAGCAGCTTGAGACTTAACTATGGCTACACCTTC.

This rearrangement joins TRBV15 to TRBJ2-6; D uncertain. Looked up from germline, CDR1 is LNHNV and CDR2 is YYDKDF (reference sequence). The CDR3 is 16 residues long. Between the trimmed V and J ends, which lost 5 bases and 0 bases, there was a span of 11 bases. The CDR3 bases are TGTGCCACCAGCCTTCCAGGTAACTCTGGGGCCAACGTCCTGACTTTC. It specifies CATSLPGNSGANVLTF.

The genes are TRBV7-8 and TRBJ1-5; tentatively, D is TRBD1 (5 bases). CDR3 size: 14 residues. Per the germline V gene, CDR1 is SGHVS and CDR2 is FQNEAQ. Trimming shortened V by 10 bases and J by 1 base, and 14 bases separated the two germline ends. DNA of the CDR3: TGTGCCACCACCCCCAGGGAGAGCAATCAGCCCCAGCATTTT. Encoded protein: CATTPRESNQPQHF. Looking up the rest from reference TRBV7-8 and TRBJ1-5 gives the full variable domain: GAGVSQSPRYKVAKRGQDVALRCDPISGHVSLFWYQQALGQGPEFLTYFQNEAQLDKSGLPSDRFFAERPEGSVSTLKIQRTQQEDSAVYLCATTPRESNQPQHFGDGTRLSIL.

This chain links TRBV5-1 with TRBJ2-5; a weak D match, TRBD2 (5 bases). This CDR3 region has 14 residues. Germline V gene lookup returns CDR1 SGHRS and CDR2 YFSETQ. With 1 base removed from V and 2 bases from J, the gap between germline ends came to 9 bases. CDR3 region: CASSLRLAQETQYF. DNA of the CDR3: TGCGCCAGCAGCTTGCGCCTAGCTCAAGAGACCCAGTACTTC.

The CDR3 bases are TGTGCCAGCAGCTTGAAAGGGTCCAATGAGCAGTTCTTC. This translates into CASSLKGSNEQFF. This chain connects TRBV7-9 to TRBJ2-1; D uncertain. The CDR3 spans 13 residues. CDR1 is SEHNR and CDR2 is FQNEAQ in the germline V gene (reference sequence). Trimming took 3 bases from V and 6 from J, leaving 9 bases between them. The entire variable domain, with the rest obtained from reference TRBV7-9 and TRBJ2-1, is as follows: DTGVSQNPRHKITKRGQNVTFRCDPISEHNRLYWYRQTLGQGPEFLTYFQNEAQLEKSRLLSDRFSAERPKGSFSTLEIQRTEQGDSAMYLCASSLKGSNEQFFGPGTRLTVL.

The chain is built from TRBV29-1 and TRBJ1-2, with D hard to call. The CDR3 is 16 amino acids. Germline CDR1 is SQVTM and CDR2 is ANQGSEA. The V and J ends lost 8 bases and 5 bases respectively, with 27 bases between them. In DNA form, the CDR3 reads TGCAGCTCCGAACCGGATAGCGGCGCCGGCCCTTATGGCTACACCTTC. Translating it yields CSSEPDSGAGPYGYTF.

The chain joins TRBV9 to TRBJ2-7; 8 bases are shared with TRBD2. V was clipped by 4 bases and J by 5 bases; unmatched bases: 8. Germline lookup yields CDR1 SGDLS and CDR2 YYNGEE. The CDR3 consists of 14 residues. The CDR3 spells CASSTLGLAHEQYF. CDR3 nucleotide sequence: TGTGCCAGCAGCACCCTAGGACTAGCCCACGAGCAGTACTTC.

The J gene is TRBJ1-2, the V gene TRBV19; possibly TRBD1 for D (5 bases). The CDR3 length is 13 residues. Trimming took off 1 base at V and 8 bases at J, with 11 bases between the two ends. From germline, CDR1 is LNHDA and CDR2 SQIVND (reference sequence). The CDR3 sequence is CASSIANRRGYTF. The CDR3 bases are TGTGCCAGTAGTATAGCGAACAGGCGGGGCTACACCTTC.

This clone was found a few times. CDR3 sequence: CASSPLGTAQETQYF. As DNA, the CDR3 is TGTGCCAGCAGTCCACTCGGGACAGCCCAAGAGACCCAGTACTTC. The chain couples TRBV25-1 to TRBJ2-5; TRBD1 matches at 7 bases. Germline CDR1 is MGHDK and CDR2 is SYGVNS. The CDR3 contains 15 residues. V lost 5 bases, J lost 1 base, and 7 bases stayed unmatched.

The chain uses TRBV4-1 and TRBJ1-5; possibly TRBD1 for D (5 bases). Trimming took 0 bases from V and 5 from J, leaving 11 bases between them. This CDR3 has 15 residues. CDR1 MGHRA and CDR2 YSYEKL come from the germline V gene. This chain's CDR3 is CASSQDRGRHQPQHF. CDR3 DNA sequence: TGCGCCAGCAGCCAAGATCGGGGGAGGCATCAGCCCCAGCATTTT.

The CDR3 nucleotides are TGTGCCAGCAGCTTCGGGGGGCAAGGCGAGCAGTACTTC. It specifies CASSFGGQGEQYF. The genes are TRBV7-2 and TRBJ2-7, with a weak D call TRBD2 (7 bases). The CDR3 spans 13 residues. V gave up 3 bases and J gave up 6 bases, with 12 bases separating them. Germline CDR1 reads SGHTA; CDR2 reads FQGNSA.

This rearrangement joins TRBV13 to TRBJ2-7; D gene ambiguous. This CDR3 comprises 11 residues. Germline V gene sequence: CDR1 PRHDT, CDR2 FYEKMQ (reference sequence). Deletions cut 4 bases from V and 5 bases from J, with 6 bases between. The CDR3 nucleotides are TGTGCCAGCAGCTCCATGCACGAGCAGTACTTC. Residues: CASSSMHEQYF.

This rearrangement joins TRBV6-5 to TRBJ2-5; no firm D call. Trimming shortened V by 7 bases and J by 2 bases, and 11 bases separated the two germline ends. The CDR3 contains 13 residues. CDR1 and CDR2 (germline): MNHEY, SVGAGI. CDR3 DNA: TGTGCCAGCAAAATGACAAGTCAAGAGACCCAGTACTTC. Protein sequence: CASKMTSQETQYF.

The V gene is TRBV6-6, the J gene TRBJ2-2, with 8 bases that match TRBD2. Germline V lookup: CDR1 MNHNY, CDR2 SVGAGI (reference sequence). J gave up 5 bases and V 7 bases, and 6 bases lay outside the gene matches. The CDR3 contains 14 residues. The CDR3 DNA follows: TGTGCCAGCACGATAATAGCGGGAACCGGGGAGCTGTTTTTT. Encoded protein: CASTIIAGTGELFF.

The rearrangement uses TRBV7-3 and TRBJ2-6, with TRBD2 as a possible D gene (5 bases). Germline CDR1 reads SGHTA; CDR2 reads FQGTGA. There are 17 residues in the CDR3. The V and J ends lost 2 bases and 0 bases respectively, with 11 bases between them. This chain's CDR3 is CASSLVGAVSGANVLTF. Here the CDR3 DNA reads TGTGCCAGCAGCTTAGTGGGAGCCGTCTCTGGGGCCAACGTCCTGACTTTC.

This clone has just one count. The chain uses TRBV30 and TRBJ2-7; a weak D match, TRBD2 (5 bases). CDR1 GTSNPN and CDR2 SVGIG come from the germline V gene (reference sequence). V lost 4 bases to trimming and J lost 5 bases, with 9 bases between them. The CDR3 is 11 residues long. CDR3 coding DNA: TGTGCCTGGATCGGGGTCCACGAGCAGTACTTC. Translated: CAWIGVHEQYF.